These T cell receptor beta chains were read from a single sample in a study of T cell responses to AZD1222 COVID-19 vaccine. Only in-frame clones appear in the TCRdb table, and some are missing; sequencing was by immunoSEQ multiplex PCR. The table includes 150,000 to 200,000 clones, about 89% detected once. This specimen was peripheral blood, taken 28 days after the second AZD1222 dose. The receptors were sampled from an adult who received the AZD1222 COVID-19 vaccine. Each CDR3 is given without its conserved first and last residue.

J gene: TRBJ1-1; V gene: TRBV27; CDR3 protein: ASSPGQGWNTEAF
J gene: TRBJ1-5; V gene: TRBV28; CDR3 protein: ASSLLRSAYSNQPQH
J gene: TRBJ2-1; V gene: TRBV29-1; CDR3 protein: SVELGHSLPNEQF
J gene: TRBJ1-5; V gene: TRBV19; CDR3 protein: ASSGREGAFGNQPQH
J gene: TRBJ2-4; V gene: TRBV5-6; CDR3 protein: ASSRDSGRMNIQY
J gene: TRBJ1-4; V gene: TRBV3-1/TRBV3-2; CDR3 protein: ASSPNTPGDEKLF
J gene: TRBJ1-4; V gene: TRBV5-1; CDR3 protein: ASKKLGQDEKLF
J gene: TRBJ1-6; V gene: TRBV3-1/TRBV3-2; CDR3 protein: ASSQDRGSEYNSPLH
J gene: TRBJ1-4; V gene: TRBV6-5; CDR3 protein: ASTEQVLNEKLF
J gene: TRBJ1-1; V gene: TRBV7-9; CDR3 protein: ASSLDGRPNTEAF
J gene: TRBJ1-1; V gene: TRBV29-1; CDR3 protein: SVQDRAYTEAF
J gene: TRBJ1-4; V gene: TRBV14; CDR3 protein: ASNQAQGTRSGLF
J gene: TRBJ1-6; V gene: TRBV12-5; CDR3 protein: ASGLALQGQGARNSPLH
J gene: TRBJ2-7; V gene: TRBV15; CDR3 protein: ATSRDTQMIYEQY
J gene: TRBJ1-1; V gene: TRBV7-9; CDR3 protein: ASSLDLGAMEAF
J gene: TRBJ2-4; V gene: TRBV4-1; CDR3 protein: ASTYPGLAPAKNIQY
J gene: TRBJ2-3; V gene: TRBV11-3; CDR3 protein: ASSLKPRLAGATDTQY